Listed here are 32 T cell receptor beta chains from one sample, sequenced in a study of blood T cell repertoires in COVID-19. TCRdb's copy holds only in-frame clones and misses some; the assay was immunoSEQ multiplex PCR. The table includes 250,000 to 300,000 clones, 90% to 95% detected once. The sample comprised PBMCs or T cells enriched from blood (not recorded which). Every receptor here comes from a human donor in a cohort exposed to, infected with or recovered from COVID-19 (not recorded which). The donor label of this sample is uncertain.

The CDR3 region has the DNA TGTGCCAGCAGCTTAGAGCAGGGGTATAACACTGAAGCTTTCTTT. Translated: CASSLEQGYNTEAFF. This chain connects TRBV11-1 to TRBJ1-1, with D possibly TRBD1 on 6 matching bases. The length of the CDR3 is 15 residues. The germline V gene encodes CDR1 SGHAT and CDR2 FQDESV (reference sequence). Trimming removed 1 base at V and 2 bases at J, with 11 bases between. Full variable domain (rest looked up from reference TRBV11-1 and TRBJ1-1): EAEVAQSPRYKITEKSQAVAFWCDPISGHATLYWYRQILGQGPELLVQFQDESVVDDSQLPKDRFSAERLKGVDSTLKIQPAELGDSAMYLCASSLEQGYNTEAFFGQGTRLTVV.

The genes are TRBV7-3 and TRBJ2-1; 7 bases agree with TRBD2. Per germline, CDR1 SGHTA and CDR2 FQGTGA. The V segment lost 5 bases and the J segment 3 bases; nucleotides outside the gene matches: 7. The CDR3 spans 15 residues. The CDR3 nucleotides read TGTGCCAGCAGCCCAGCGGGGATAGGCTACAATGAGCAGTTCTTC. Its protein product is CASSPAGIGYNEQFF.

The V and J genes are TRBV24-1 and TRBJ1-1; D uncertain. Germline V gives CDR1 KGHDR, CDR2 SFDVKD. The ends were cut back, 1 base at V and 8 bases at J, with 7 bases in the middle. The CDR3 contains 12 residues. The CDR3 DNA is TGTGCCACCAGTGATTTCGGCGGAGAAGCTTTCTTT. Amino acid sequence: CATSDFGGEAFF.

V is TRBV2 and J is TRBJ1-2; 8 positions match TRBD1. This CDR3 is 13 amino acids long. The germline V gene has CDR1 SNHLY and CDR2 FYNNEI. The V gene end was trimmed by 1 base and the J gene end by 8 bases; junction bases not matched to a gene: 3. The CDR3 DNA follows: TGTGCCAGCAGTGAAGGACAGGGGCACGGCTACACCTTC. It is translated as CASSEGQGHGYTF. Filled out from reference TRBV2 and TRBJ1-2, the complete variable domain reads EPEVTQTPSHQVTQMGQEVILRCVPISNHLYFYWYRQILGQKVEFLVSFYNNEISEKSEIFDDQFSVERPDGSNFTLKIRSTKLEDSAMYFCASSEGQGHGYTFGSGTRLTVV.

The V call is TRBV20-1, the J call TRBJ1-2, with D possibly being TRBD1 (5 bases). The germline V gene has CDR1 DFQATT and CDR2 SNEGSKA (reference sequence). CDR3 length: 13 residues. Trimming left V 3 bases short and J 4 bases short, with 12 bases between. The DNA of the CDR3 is TGCAGTGCTAGTCCCGGGGACTCCTATGGCTACACCTTC. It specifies CSASPGDSYGYTF.

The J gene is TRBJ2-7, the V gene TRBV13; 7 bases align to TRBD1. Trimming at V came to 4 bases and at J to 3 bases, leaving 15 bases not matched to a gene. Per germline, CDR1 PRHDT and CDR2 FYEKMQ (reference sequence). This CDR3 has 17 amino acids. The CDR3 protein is CASSSSTRDRTFYEQYF. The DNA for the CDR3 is TGTGCCAGCAGCTCGTCAACCCGGGACAGAACATTCTACGAGCAGTACTTC.

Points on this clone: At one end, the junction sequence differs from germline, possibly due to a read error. As DNA, the CDR3 is TGTGCCAGCAGGCCACAGGGGGTGAAGACTGAAGCTTTCTTT. Protein: CASRPQGVKTEAFF. The chain recombines TRBV6-5 with TRBJ1-1; TRBD1 agrees at 8 bases. The CDR3 contains 14 residues. CDR1 MNHEY and CDR2 SVGAGI come from the germline V gene.

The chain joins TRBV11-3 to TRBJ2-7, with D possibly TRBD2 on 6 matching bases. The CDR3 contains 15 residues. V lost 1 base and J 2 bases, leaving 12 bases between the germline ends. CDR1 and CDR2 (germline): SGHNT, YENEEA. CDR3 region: CASSLGGTDAYEQYF. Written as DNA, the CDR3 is TGTGCCAGCAGCTTAGGCGGGACGGATGCCTACGAGCAGTACTTC.

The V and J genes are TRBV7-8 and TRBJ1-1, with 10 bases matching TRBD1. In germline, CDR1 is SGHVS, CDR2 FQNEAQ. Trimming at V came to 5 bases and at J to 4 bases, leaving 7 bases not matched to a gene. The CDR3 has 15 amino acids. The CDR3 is CASSPGQGTGTEAFF. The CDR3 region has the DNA TGTGCCAGCAGCCCGGGACAGGGGACGGGCACTGAAGCTTTCTTT. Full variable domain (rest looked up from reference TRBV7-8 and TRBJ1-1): GAGVSQSPRYKVAKRGQDVALRCDPISGHVSLFWYQQALGQGPEFLTYFQNEAQLDKSGLPSDRFFAERPEGSVSTLKIQRTQQEDSAVYLCASSPGQGTGTEAFFGQGTRLTVV.

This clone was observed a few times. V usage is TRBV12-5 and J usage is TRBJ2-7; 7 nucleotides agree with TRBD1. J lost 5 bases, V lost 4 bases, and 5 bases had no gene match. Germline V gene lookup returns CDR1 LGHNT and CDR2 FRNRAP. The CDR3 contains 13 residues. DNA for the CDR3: TGTGCTAGTGGTTACAGGGGCAGCGACGAGCAGTACTTC. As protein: CASGYRGSDEQYF.

CDR3 sequence: CASSLAGGPGNEQFF. Here the CDR3 DNA reads TGTGCCAGCAGTTTAGCGGGGGGGCCGGGCAATGAGCAGTTCTTC. This rearrangement joins TRBV6-5 to TRBJ2-1; 11 bases agree with TRBD2. CDR1 and CDR2 (germline): MNHEY, SVGAGI. The CDR3 is 15 residues long. Germline trimming cut 4 bases from V and 6 bases from J; bases unmatched to any gene: 5.

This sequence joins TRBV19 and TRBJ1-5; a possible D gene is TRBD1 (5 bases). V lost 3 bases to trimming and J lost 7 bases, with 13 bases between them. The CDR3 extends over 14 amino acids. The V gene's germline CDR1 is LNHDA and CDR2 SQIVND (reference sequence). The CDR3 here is CASSMSRGGQPQHF. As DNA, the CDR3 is TGTGCCAGTAGTATGTCTAGGGGAGGGCAGCCCCAGCATTTT.

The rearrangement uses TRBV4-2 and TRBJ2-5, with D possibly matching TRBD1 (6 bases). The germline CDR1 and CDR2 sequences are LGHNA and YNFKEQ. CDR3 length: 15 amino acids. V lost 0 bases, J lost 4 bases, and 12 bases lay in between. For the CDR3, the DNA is TGTGCCAGCAGCCAAGATCAGGGCAGGGGAGAGACCCAGTACTTC. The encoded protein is CASSQDQGRGETQYF.

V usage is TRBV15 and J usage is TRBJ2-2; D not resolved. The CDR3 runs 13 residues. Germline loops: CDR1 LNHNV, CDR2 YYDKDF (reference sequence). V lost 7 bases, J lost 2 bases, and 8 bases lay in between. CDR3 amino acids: CATMNSNTGELFF. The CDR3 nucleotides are TGTGCCACCATGAACAGTAACACCGGGGAGCTGTTTTTT.

The CDR3 nucleotides read TGTGCCACCAGTGATTCGGGACAGGGAAATTCACCCCTCCACTTT. Translated, it gives CATSDSGQGNSPLHF. The chain recombines TRBV24-1 with TRBJ1-6; 9 nucleotides line up with TRBD1. From germline, CDR1 is KGHDR and CDR2 SFDVKD. Trimming at V came to 2 bases and at J to 7 bases, leaving 2 bases not matched to a gene. There are 15 residues in the CDR3.

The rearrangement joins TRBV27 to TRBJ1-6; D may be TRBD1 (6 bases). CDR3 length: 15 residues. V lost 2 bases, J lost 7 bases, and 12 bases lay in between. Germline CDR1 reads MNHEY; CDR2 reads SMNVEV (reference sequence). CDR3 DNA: TGTGCCAGCAGTTTAGCTGACAGGCGGAATTCACCCCTCCACTTT. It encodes CASSLADRRNSPLHF.

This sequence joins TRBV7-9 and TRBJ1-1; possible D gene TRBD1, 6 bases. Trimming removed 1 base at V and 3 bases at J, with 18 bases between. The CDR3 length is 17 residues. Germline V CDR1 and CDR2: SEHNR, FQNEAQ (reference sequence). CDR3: CASSLGRAGAAYTEAFF. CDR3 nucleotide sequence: TGTGCCAGCAGCTTAGGGCGGGCAGGGGCTGCTTACACTGAAGCTTTCTTT.

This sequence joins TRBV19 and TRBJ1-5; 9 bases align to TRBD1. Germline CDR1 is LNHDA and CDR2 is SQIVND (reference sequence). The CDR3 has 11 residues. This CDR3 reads CGTGGNQPQHF. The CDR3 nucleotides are TGTGGGACAGGGGGCAATCAGCCCCAGCATTTT.

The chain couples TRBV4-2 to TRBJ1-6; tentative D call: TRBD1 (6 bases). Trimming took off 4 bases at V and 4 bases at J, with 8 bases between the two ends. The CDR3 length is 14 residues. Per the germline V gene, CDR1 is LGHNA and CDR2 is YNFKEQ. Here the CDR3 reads CASSRTGYNSPLHF. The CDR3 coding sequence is TGTGCCAGCAGCCGCACAGGGTATAATTCACCCCTCCACTTT.

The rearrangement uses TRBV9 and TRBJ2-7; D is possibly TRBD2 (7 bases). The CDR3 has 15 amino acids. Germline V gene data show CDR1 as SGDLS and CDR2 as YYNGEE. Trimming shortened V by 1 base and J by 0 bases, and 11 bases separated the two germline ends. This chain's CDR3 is CASSVMAGASYEQYF. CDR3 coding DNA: TGTGCCAGCAGCGTAATGGCGGGGGCCTCCTACGAGCAGTACTTC.

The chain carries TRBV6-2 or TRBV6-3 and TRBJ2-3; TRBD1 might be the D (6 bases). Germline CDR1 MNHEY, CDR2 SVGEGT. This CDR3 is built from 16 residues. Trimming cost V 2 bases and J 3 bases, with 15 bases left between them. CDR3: CASSYEGRGVTDTQYF. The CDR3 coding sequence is TGTGCCAGCAGTTACGAAGGCAGGGGAGTAACAGATACGCAGTATTTT.

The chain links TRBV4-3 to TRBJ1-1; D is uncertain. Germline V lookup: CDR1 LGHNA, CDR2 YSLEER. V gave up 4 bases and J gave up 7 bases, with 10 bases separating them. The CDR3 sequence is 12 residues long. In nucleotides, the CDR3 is TGCGCCAGCAGCCGAAGCCGGGGTGAAGCTTTCTTT. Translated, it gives CASSRSRGEAFF.

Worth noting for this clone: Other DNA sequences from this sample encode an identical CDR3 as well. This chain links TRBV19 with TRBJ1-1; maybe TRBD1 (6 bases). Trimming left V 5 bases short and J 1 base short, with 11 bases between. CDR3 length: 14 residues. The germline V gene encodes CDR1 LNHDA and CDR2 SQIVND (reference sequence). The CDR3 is CASSEQGANTEAFF. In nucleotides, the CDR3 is TGTGCCAGTAGTGAACAGGGAGCGAACACTGAAGCTTTCTTT. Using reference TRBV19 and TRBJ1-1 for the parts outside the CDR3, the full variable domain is DGGITQSPKYLFRKEGQNVTLSCEQNLNHDAMYWYRQDPGQGLRLIYYSQIVNDFQKGDIAEGYSVSREKKESFPLTVTSAQKNPTAFYLCASSEQGANTEAFFGQGTRLTVV.

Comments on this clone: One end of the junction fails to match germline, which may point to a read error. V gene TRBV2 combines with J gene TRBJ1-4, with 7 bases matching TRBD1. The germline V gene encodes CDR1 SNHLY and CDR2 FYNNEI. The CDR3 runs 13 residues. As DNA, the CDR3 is TGTGCCAGCAGTGAAGAAGGTCTCGGCAGGGGGTTGTTT. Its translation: CASSEEGLGRGLF.

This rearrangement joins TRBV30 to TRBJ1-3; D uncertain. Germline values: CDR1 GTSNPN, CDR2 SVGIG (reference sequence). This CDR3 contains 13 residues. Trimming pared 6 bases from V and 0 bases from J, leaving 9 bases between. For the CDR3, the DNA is TGTGCCTGTGACTCCAGCTCTGGAAACACCATATATTTT. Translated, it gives CACDSSSGNTIYF.

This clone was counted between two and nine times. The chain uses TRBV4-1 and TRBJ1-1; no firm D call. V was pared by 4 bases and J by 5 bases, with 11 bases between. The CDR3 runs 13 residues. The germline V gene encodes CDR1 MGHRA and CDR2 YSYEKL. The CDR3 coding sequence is TGCGCCAGCAGCCCGTCTACGCGAACTGAAGCTTTCTTT. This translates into CASSPSTRTEAFF.

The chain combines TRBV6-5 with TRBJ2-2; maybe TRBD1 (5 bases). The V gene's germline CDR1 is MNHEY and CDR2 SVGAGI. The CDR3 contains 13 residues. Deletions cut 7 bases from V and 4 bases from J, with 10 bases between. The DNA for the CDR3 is TGTGCCAGCAAAAGGGGCCCCACCGGGGAGCTGTTTTTT. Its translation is CASKRGPTGELFF.

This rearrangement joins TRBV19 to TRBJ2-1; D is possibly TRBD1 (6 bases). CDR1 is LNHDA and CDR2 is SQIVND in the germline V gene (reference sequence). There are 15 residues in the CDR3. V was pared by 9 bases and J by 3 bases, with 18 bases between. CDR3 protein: CASDQGLSSYNEQFF. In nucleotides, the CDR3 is TGTGCCAGCGACCAGGGGTTAAGTAGCTACAATGAGCAGTTCTTC.

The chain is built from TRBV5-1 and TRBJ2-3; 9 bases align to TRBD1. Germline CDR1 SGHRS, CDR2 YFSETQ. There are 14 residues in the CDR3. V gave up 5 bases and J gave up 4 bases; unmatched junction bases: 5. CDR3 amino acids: CASRLTGGSDTQYF. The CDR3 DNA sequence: TGCGCCAGCAGGTTAACAGGGGGCTCAGATACGCAGTATTTT.

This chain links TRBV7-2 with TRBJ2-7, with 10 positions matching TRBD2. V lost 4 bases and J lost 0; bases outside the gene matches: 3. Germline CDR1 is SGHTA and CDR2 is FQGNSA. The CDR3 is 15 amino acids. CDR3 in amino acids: CASSYSGGISYEQYF. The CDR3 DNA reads TGTGCCAGCAGCTATAGCGGGGGGATCTCCTACGAGCAGTACTTC.

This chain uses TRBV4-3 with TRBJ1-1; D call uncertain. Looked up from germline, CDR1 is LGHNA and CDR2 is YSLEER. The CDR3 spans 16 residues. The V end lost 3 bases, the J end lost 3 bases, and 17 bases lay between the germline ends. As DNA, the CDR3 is TGCGCCAGCAGCCACCCGAGGGCAGGCGCCGACACTGAAGCTTTCTTT. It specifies CASSHPRAGADTEAFF.

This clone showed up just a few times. In nucleotides, the CDR3 is TGTGCCAGTAGGGACAGGGGCGGATTAGATACGCAGTATTTT. Translating gives CASRDRGGLDTQYF. The rearrangement links TRBV19 to TRBJ2-3; TRBD1 aligns across 9 bases. This CDR3 contains 14 residues. The germline gives CDR1 LNHDA, CDR2 SQIVND (reference sequence). V lost 6 bases, J lost 5 bases, and 6 bases stayed unmatched.